These T cell receptor beta chains were read from a single sample in a study of T cell responses to AZD1222 COVID-19 vaccine. Using immunoSEQ multiplex PCR, the repertoire was profiled, and TCRdb retains in-frame clones only, with some absent. Here the sample spans more than 65,000 clones, 60% to 80% being singletons. Here the sequenced sample was peripheral blood, taken on day 0 of AZD1222 vaccination. The receptors derive from an adult in good health. Each CDR3 is given without its conserved first and last residue. Size is omitted from some rows. Given values are once, few, many or a class for expanded clones.

J gene: TRBJ1-2; V gene: TRBV3-1/TRBV3-2; clone size: .; CDR3 protein: ASSPWTGGPTGGYT
J gene: TRBJ2-5; V gene: TRBV18; clone size: once; CDR3 protein: ASSPRGLAGGETQY
J gene: TRBJ1-3; V gene: TRBV28; clone size: .; CDR3 protein: ASSSPGQGNTIY
J gene: TRBJ2-3; V gene: TRBV5-1; clone size: .; CDR3 protein: ASSLGLALDTQY
J gene: TRBJ1-6; V gene: TRBV10-3; clone size: .; CDR3 protein: AISESTGGNSPLH
J gene: TRBJ2-5; V gene: TRBV5-4; clone size: .; CDR3 protein: ASSHRGQETQY
J gene: TRBJ2-7; V gene: TRBV10-3; clone size: .; CDR3 protein: AISPGGDRDEQY
J gene: TRBJ2-1; V gene: TRBV5-4; clone size: .; CDR3 protein: ASSLAGLAAYNEQF
J gene: TRBJ2-3; V gene: TRBV5-4; clone size: few; CDR3 protein: ASSLVNTQY
J gene: TRBJ2-5; V gene: TRBV5-8; clone size: .; CDR3 protein: ASSLVIRGLQY
J gene: TRBJ2-3; V gene: TRBV19; clone size: once; CDR3 protein: ASSTDGTDTQY
J gene: TRBJ1-2; V gene: TRBV28; clone size: .; CDR3 protein: ASSPRDGTNYGYT
J gene: TRBJ2-7; V gene: TRBV6-5; clone size: .; CDR3 protein: ASRSREEQY
J gene: TRBJ2-2; V gene: TRBV6-6; clone size: .; CDR3 protein: ATDRQGTTGELF
J gene: TRBJ1-6; V gene: TRBV6-5; clone size: .; CDR3 protein: ASKRDPALNSPLH
J gene: TRBJ2-2; V gene: TRBV25-1; clone size: .; CDR3 protein: ASARGGNTGELF
J gene: TRBJ1-5; V gene: TRBV4-2; clone size: .; CDR3 protein: ASSLDRVENQPQH
J gene: TRBJ2-6; V gene: TRBV28; clone size: .; CDR3 protein: ASSSRLAGIKAGANVLT
J gene: TRBJ2-1; V gene: TRBV15; clone size: .; CDR3 protein: ATSRDRQARSYNEQF
J gene: TRBJ1-1; V gene: TRBV10-3; clone size: .; CDR3 protein: AISAQLGGAF
J gene: TRBJ2-5; V gene: TRBV12-3/TRBV12-4; clone size: .; CDR3 protein: ASSQDVLRPQY
J gene: TRBJ2-4; V gene: TRBV14; clone size: .; CDR3 protein: ASSQDSTSQNIQY
J gene: TRBJ2-1; V gene: TRBV10-1; clone size: .; CDR3 protein: ASSLAGGLNNEQF
J gene: TRBJ2-7; V gene: TRBV11-2; clone size: .; CDR3 protein: ASSTGLAGGEQY
J gene: TRBJ2-3; V gene: TRBV19; clone size: .; CDR3 protein: ASSIQAGGTDTQY
J gene: TRBJ2-5; V gene: TRBV6-5; clone size: once; CDR3 protein: ASSYSFGEEETQY
J gene: TRBJ1-1; V gene: TRBV20-1; clone size: .; CDR3 protein: SAMPEAF
J gene: TRBJ2-7; V gene: TRBV19; clone size: .; CDR3 protein: ASSTPGRLSYEQY
J gene: TRBJ2-7; V gene: TRBV6-5; clone size: .; CDR3 protein: ASTYTYEQY
J gene: TRBJ1-6; V gene: TRBV7-2; clone size: once; CDR3 protein: ASSPEAQGSNSPLH
J gene: TRBJ1-6; V gene: TRBV19; clone size: few; CDR3 protein: ASSPLGSPLH
J gene: TRBJ2-1; V gene: TRBV30; clone size: .; CDR3 protein: AWSQGLEQF
J gene: TRBJ2-3; V gene: TRBV10-1; clone size: .; CDR3 protein: ASSAKRGGRADTQY
J gene: TRBJ2-7; V gene: TRBV4-3; clone size: .; CDR3 protein: ASSQEGMFTYEQY
J gene: TRBJ2-7; V gene: TRBV21-1; clone size: many; CDR3 protein: ASDAGHPTYEQY
J gene: TRBJ1-5; V gene: TRBV28; clone size: .; CDR3 protein: ASSRGTQH
J gene: TRBJ2-7; V gene: TRBV19; clone size: few; CDR3 protein: ASSLGVGGGFYEQY
J gene: TRBJ2-1; V gene: TRBV5-1; clone size: once; CDR3 protein: ASSTGTSGSNEQF
J gene: TRBJ2-1; V gene: TRBV29-1; clone size: .; CDR3 protein: SVEVSGRDEQF
J gene: TRBJ1-1; V gene: TRBV3-1/TRBV3-2; clone size: .; CDR3 protein: ASSQDRGNTEAF
J gene: TRBJ1-1; V gene: TRBV4-3; clone size: .; CDR3 protein: ASSRQQGTEAF
J gene: TRBJ1-3; V gene: TRBV7-2; clone size: .; CDR3 protein: ASTEGVFGNTIY
J gene: TRBJ1-1; V gene: TRBV28; clone size: .; CDR3 protein: ASSFKTEAF
J gene: TRBJ2-1; V gene: TRBV19; clone size: .; CDR3 protein: ASSMSGAGNEQF
J gene: TRBJ2-3; V gene: TRBV5-1; clone size: .; CDR3 protein: ASSTGSSGTSTDTQY
J gene: TRBJ2-7; V gene: TRBV5-5; clone size: few; CDR3 protein: ASSLAPGQGSYEQY
J gene: TRBJ2-1; V gene: TRBV7-2; clone size: .; CDR3 protein: ASSLDGRVDYNEQF
J gene: TRBJ2-5; V gene: TRBV6-2/TRBV6-3; clone size: once; CDR3 protein: ASSPGLAGGLGETQY
J gene: TRBJ1-1; V gene: TRBV19; clone size: .; CDR3 protein: ASTLPASTEAF
J gene: TRBJ1-1; V gene: TRBV30; clone size: .; CDR3 protein: ALIFRGFRDGEAF
J gene: TRBJ2-7; V gene: TRBV6-5; clone size: .; CDR3 protein: ASSSEDRGRYEQY
J gene: TRBJ2-7; V gene: TRBV7-9; clone size: .; CDR3 protein: ASSLGLAGVGEQY